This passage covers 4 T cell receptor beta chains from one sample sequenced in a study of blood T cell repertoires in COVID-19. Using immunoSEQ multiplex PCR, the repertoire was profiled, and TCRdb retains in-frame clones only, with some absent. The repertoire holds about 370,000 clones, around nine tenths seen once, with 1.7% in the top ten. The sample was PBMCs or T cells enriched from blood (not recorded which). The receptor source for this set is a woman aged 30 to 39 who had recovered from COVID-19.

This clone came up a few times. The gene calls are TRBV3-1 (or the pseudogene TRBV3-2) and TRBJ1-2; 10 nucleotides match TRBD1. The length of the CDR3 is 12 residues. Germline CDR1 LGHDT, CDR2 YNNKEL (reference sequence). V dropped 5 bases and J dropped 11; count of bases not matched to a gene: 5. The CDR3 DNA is TGTGCCAGCAGCACTCGGGACAGGGGTTACACCTTC. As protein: CASSTRDRGYTF.

CDR3 region: CASSGPGQQNTEAFF. CDR3 sequence (DNA): TGTGCCAGCTCAGGACCGGGACAGCAGAACACTGAAGCTTTCTTT. The V gene is TRBV18, the J gene TRBJ1-1, with 7 bases that match TRBD1. Trimming at V came to 5 bases and at J to 1 base, leaving 7 bases not matched to a gene. Germline V gene lookup returns CDR1 KGHSH and CDR2 LQKENI. The CDR3 is 15 amino acids.

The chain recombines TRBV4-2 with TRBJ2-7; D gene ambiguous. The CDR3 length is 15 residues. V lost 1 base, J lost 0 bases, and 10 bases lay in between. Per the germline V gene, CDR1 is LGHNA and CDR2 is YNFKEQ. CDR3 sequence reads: CASSQAGIGSYEQYF. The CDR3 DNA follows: TGTGCCAGCAGCCAAGCGGGTATAGGCTCCTACGAGCAGTACTTC.

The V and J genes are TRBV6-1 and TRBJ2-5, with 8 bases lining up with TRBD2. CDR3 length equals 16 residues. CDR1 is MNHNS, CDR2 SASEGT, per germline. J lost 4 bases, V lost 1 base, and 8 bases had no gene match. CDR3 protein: CASSEGGAGARETQYF. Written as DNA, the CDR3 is TGTGCCAGCAGTGAAGGAGGAGCGGGAGCGAGAGAGACCCAGTACTTC.